This T cell receptor (beta chain) was sequenced for a study of control samples from healthy donors and cancer patients (TCRdb year 2020). Libraries were prepared through the immunoSEQ multiplex PCR assay. The clones in this table, taken by TCRdb from immuneACCESS, are in-frame only. Not every clone is retained; where verified, under half of the shortfall comes from an unresolved V gene, and the cause of the rest is unknown. Within this sample are tens of thousands of clones, with roughly 95% of them counted one time only. Jointly, the top ten make up about 1% of the sample. Points on this clone: Its antigen has not been determined. Base quality data are lacking; no much larger clone is found one base away.

The CDR3 runs 19 residues from the cysteine to the phenylalanine. The read is trimmed to its CDR3 DNA, 57 bases read in frame from base 1. CDR1 and CDR2 were assigned from the germline V gene (reference sequence) as LNHNV and YYDKDF. V is cut by 5 bases and J by 4 bases, and the space between the germline ends is 26 bases. The receptor was isolated from a woman aged 18-30 years in good health. The chain is encoded by TRBV15 joined to TRBJ1-4, with no confident D gene call. The sequencing sample was made of blood. The CDR3 loop reads CATSPRGISQANFNEKLFF. At the DNA level, the sequence is TGTGCCACCAGCCCGCGTGGGATCAGTCAGGCTAACTTTAATGAAAAACTGTTTTTT.